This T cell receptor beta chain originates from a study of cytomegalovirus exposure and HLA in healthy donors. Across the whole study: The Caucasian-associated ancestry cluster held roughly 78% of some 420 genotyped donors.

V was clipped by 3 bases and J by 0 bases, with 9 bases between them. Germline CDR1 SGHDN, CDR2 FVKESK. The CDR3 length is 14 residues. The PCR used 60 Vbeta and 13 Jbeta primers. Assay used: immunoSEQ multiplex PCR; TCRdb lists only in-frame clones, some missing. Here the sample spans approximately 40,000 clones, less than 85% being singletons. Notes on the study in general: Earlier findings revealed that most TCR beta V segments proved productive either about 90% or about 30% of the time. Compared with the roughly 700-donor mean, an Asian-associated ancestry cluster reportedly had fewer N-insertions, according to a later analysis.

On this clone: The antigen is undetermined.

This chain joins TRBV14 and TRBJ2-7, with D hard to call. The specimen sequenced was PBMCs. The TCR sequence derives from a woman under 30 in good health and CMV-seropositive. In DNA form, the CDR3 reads TGTGCCAGCAGCCACTGGGCCAGCTCCTACGAGCAGTACTTC. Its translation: CASSHWASSYEQYF.